The entry that follows covers one T cell receptor beta chain sequence. Antigen unknown. In the PCR, 60 Vbeta and 13 Jbeta primers were used. Profiled with immunoSEQ multiplex PCR; TCRdb holds only in-frame clones, not every one. The table lists over 200,000 clones, 70% of them singletons, with 2.6% in the top ten. These data come from a study of cytomegalovirus exposure and HLA in healthy donors. The study, taken as a whole, reports: Segments of the TCR beta V type were, in most cases, productive about 90% or about 30% of the time in an earlier analysis. Relative to equally common others, HLA-associated TCR beta chains showed greater clonal expansion in a later analysis.

Each donor was healthy, and each was a bone marrow donor. Trimming took off 2 bases at V and 4 bases at J, with 3 bases between the two ends. The length of the CDR3 is 12 residues. Germline-derived CDR1 and CDR2 are SGHTA and FQGNSA. The sample comprised PBMCs. The chain links TRBV7-2 to TRBJ1-5, with D uncertain. This TCR was sampled from a man in his forties in good health and CMV-seropositive. The CDR3 nucleotides read TGTGCCAGCAGCTTATCAAATCAGCCCCAGCATTTT. Translating it yields CASSLSNQPQHF.